A selection of T cell receptor beta chains follows, all from one sample in a study of shared clonotypes between healthy human individuals. The table came from immunoSEQ multiplex PCR; TCRdb's copy has only in-frame clones and leaves some out. Of more than 2 million clones detected, 93% appear once; the ten largest clones hold around 1.7%. The sample consisted of naive CD8+ T cells from PBMCs. Receptors were obtained from a man between 18 and 29 years old in good health. Some clones in this sample may be carry-over from other donors' samples. Both conserved end residues are part of each CDR3. Each record gives: D gene, J gene, V gene, clone size, CDR3 protein, CDR3 DNA. The D gene is left open where the match is weak. The size of a clone is reported for some rows only, either as once, few or many, or as a class for expanded clones.

NA	TRBJ1-1	TRBV5-6	NA	CASSLVRGNTEAFF	TGTGCCAGCAGCCTGGTGCGGGGGAACACTGAAGCTTTCTTT
TRBD1	TRBJ2-3	TRBV12-5	NA	CASGLGTGGTDTQYF	TGTGCTAGTGGTTTGGGTACAGGGGGGACAGATACGCAGTATTTT
NA	TRBJ2-3	TRBV19	few	CASSMVVAASTDTQYF	TGTGCCAGTAGTATGGTGGTAGCGGCTAGCACAGATACGCAGTATTTT
NA	TRBJ2-2	TRBV29-1	once	CSTILGGELFF	TGCAGCACCATCCTGGGCGGGGAGCTGTTTTTT
NA	TRBJ2-7	TRBV6-6	NA	CASKMAHTLYEQYF	TGTGCCAGCAAGATGGCTCACACCCTCTACGAGCAGTACTTC
NA	TRBJ1-1	TRBV28	NA	CASSYRTANTEAFF	TGTGCCAGCAGTTACCGGACCGCGAACACTGAAGCTTTCTTT
NA	TRBJ1-5	TRBV27	once	CASSLSSGGAWQPQHF	TGTGCCAGCAGTTTATCTTCCGGGGGCGCATGGCAGCCCCAGCATTTT
NA	TRBJ2-1	TRBV27	NA	CASSSKVNEQFF	TGTGCCAGCAGTTCGAAGGTCAATGAGCAGTTCTTC
NA	TRBJ1-1	TRBV6-1	NA	CAAGDNMNTEAFF	TGTGCCGCCGGTGATAACATGAACACTGAAGCTTTCTTT
NA	TRBJ1-5	TRBV6-5	NA	CASSSTRNQPQHF	TGTGCCAGCAGTTCAACACGGAATCAGCCCCAGCATTTT
NA	TRBJ1-2	TRBV4-1	NA	CASSHEVQGRWHTF	TGCGCCAGCAGCCACGAAGTGCAGGGAAGATGGCACACCTTC
NA	TRBJ2-2	TRBV28	NA	CASSLPPLDEPNTGELFF	TGTGCCAGCAGTTTACCCCCCCTGGACGAACCGAACACCGGGGAGCTGTTTTTT
NA	TRBJ1-5	TRBV19	NA	CASSIVQSGNQPQHF	TGTGCCAGTAGTATCGTTCAGTCGGGCAATCAGCCCCAGCATTTT
NA	TRBJ2-3	TRBV7-9	few	CASSLVGSTDTQYF	TGTGCCAGCAGCTTAGTGGGGAGCACAGATACGCAGTATTTT
NA	TRBJ2-1	TRBV5-1	NA	CASSPAGWGADNEQFF	TGCGCCAGCAGCCCAGCTGGGTGGGGGGCAGATAATGAGCAGTTCTTC
NA	TRBJ2-7	TRBV15	NA	CATSSRDRPYEQYF	TGTGCCACCAGCAGCCGGGACCGACCCTACGAGCAGTACTTC
NA	TRBJ2-7	TRBV28	once	CASSFDPGSASSYEQYF	TGTGCCAGCAGTTTTGATCCCGGGTCAGCAAGCTCCTACGAGCAGTACTTC
TRBD2	TRBJ2-1	TRBV11-2	NA	CASSLRLAGYNEQFF	TGTGCCAGCAGCTTAAGACTAGCGGGGTACAATGAGCAGTTCTTC
NA	TRBJ2-2	TRBV4-1	NA	CASSQVRTRGREHGELFF	TGCGCCAGCAGCCAAGTTAGGACCCGGGGGCGCGAGCACGGGGAGCTGTTTTTT
NA	TRBJ2-5	TRBV14	NA	CASSQELSGQETQYF	TGTGCCAGCAGCCAAGAATTATCGGGCCAAGAGACCCAGTACTTC
TRBD1	TRBJ1-4	TRBV2	once	CASIDRDLGLEATNEKLFF	TGTGCCAGCATCGACAGGGATCTTGGGCTTGAAGCAACTAATGAAAAACTGTTTTTT
NA	TRBJ1-5	TRBV4-1	NA	CASSQEARTMHQPQHF	TGCGCCAGCAGCCAAGAGGCCCGGACGATGCATCAGCCCCAGCATTTT
NA	TRBJ1-1	TRBV19	NA	CASSDATGPMNTEAFF	TGTGCCAGTAGTGATGCTACAGGGCCCATGAACACTGAAGCTTTCTTT
NA	TRBJ1-2	TRBV29-1	few	CSVPGTFNYGYTF	TGCAGCGTACCAGGGACATTTAACTATGGCTACACCTTC
NA	TRBJ2-2	TRBV27	NA	CASSLVPPRAGTGELFF	TGTGCCAGCAGTTTAGTTCCCCCCAGGGCGGGAACCGGGGAGCTGTTTTTT